This T cell receptor beta chain came from a study of blood T cells in healthy people across ages. Findings of the study overall: Diversity of TCR beta per million T cells declined in a roughly linear way with age. Comparison with aged donors showed that long-lived donors had more naive CD4+ cells and higher diversity.

Comments on this clonotype: Its specificity is not known.

Together with a sample-barcoded 5' primer, a J-beta primer mix was included in a second PCR lasting about 6 to 12 cycles. TCRdb re-called the 5' RACE reads through MiXCR, storing one row per CDR3 protein. This table has about 1 million distinct CDR3 sequences, under 45% appearing once. The material sequenced was blood. This receptor was taken from a woman aged 55-69 years in good health.

CDR3 sequence reads: CASHMGDGGSYNEQFF. The CDR3 DNA is TGTGCCAGTCACATGGGGGACGGGGGCTCCTACAATGAGCAGTTCTTC. V usage is TRBV27 and J usage is TRBJ2-1; possibly TRBD2 for D (6 bases). The V gene lost 9 bases and the J gene lost 0 bases, with 18 bases spanning the gap. This CDR3 spans 16 amino acids. Germline CDR1 is MNHEY and CDR2 is SMNVEV (reference sequence).